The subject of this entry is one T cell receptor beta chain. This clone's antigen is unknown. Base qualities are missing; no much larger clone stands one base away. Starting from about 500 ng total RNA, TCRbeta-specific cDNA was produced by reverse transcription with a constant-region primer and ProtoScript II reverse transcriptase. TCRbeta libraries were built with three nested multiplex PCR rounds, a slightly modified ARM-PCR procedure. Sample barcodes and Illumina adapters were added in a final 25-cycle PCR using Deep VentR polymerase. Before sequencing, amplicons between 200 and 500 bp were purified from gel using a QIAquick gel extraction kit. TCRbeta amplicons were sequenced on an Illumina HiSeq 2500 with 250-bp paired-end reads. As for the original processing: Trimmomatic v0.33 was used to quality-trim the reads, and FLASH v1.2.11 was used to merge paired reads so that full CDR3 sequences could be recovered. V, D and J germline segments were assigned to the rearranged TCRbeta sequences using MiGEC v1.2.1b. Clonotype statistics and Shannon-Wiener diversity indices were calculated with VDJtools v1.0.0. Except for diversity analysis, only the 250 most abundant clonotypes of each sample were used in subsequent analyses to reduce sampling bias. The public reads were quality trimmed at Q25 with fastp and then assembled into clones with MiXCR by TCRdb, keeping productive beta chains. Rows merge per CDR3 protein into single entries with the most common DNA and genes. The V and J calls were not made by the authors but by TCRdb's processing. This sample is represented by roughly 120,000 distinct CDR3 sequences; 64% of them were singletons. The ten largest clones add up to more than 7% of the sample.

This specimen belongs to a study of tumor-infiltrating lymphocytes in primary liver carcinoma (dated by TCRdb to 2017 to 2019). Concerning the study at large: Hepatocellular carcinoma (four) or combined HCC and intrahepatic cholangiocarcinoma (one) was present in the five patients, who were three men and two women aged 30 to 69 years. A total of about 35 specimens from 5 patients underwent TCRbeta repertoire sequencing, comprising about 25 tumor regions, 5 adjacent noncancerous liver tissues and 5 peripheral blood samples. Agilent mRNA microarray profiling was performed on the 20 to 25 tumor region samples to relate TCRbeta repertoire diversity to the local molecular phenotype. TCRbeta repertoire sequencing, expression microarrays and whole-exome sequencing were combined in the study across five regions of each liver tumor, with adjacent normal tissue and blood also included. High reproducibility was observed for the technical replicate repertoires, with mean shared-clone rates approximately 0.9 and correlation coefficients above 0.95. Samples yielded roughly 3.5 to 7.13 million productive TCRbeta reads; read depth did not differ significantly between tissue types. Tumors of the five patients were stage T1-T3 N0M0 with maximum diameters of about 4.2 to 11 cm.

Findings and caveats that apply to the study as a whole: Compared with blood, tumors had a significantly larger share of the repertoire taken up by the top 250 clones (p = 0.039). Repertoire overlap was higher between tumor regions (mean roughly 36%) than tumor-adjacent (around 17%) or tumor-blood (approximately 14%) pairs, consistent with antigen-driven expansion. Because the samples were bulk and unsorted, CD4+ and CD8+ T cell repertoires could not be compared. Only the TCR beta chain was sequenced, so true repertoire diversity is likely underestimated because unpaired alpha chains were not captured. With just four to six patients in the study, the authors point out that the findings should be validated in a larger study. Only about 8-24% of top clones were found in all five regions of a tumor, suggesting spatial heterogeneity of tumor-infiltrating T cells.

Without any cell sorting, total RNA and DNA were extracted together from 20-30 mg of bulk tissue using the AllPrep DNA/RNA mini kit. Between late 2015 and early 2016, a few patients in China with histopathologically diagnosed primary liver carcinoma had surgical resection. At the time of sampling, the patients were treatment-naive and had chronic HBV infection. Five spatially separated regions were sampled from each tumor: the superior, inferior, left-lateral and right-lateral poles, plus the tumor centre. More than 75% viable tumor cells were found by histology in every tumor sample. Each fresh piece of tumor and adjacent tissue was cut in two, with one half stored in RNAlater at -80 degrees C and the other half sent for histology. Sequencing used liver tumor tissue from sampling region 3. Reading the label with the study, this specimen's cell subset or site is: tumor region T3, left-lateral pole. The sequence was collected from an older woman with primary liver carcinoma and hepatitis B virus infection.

The CDR3 protein: CASSPLAGVYNEQFF. The nucleotides read TGTGCCAGCAGTCCACTAGCGGGAGTGTACAATGAGCAGTTCTTC. The chain is assembled from TRBV2 and TRBJ2-1; 11 bases in between match TRBD2. CDR1 and CDR2, looked up from the germline V gene, are SNHLY and FYNNEI. The CDR3 goes from the cysteine to the phenylalanine over 15 residues. This entry keeps only the CDR3 DNA: 45 bases, framed from base 1. V lost 5 bases and J lost 4 bases, and the count of bases not matched to a germline gene is 4.